The 23 T cell receptor beta chains below come from one sample, sequenced in a study of CD8 T cells in ankylosing spondylitis. MiXCR, run by TCRdb on the 5' RACE reads, gives a single entry per CDR3 protein. The table lists under 250,000 distinct CDR3 sequences, about 30% of them singletons, with approximately 4.4% in the top ten. The sequenced material came from blood, either unsorted or a sorted T cell fraction (not recorded which). The source is a male donor with ankylosing spondylitis or in good health (not recorded which).

This clonotype was detected a few times. This sequence joins TRBV9 and TRBJ2-1, with D possibly being TRBD1 or TRBD2 (5 bases each). V shed 4 bases and J shed 4 bases, with 21 bases lying between them. The germline V gene encodes CDR1 SGDLS and CDR2 YYNGEE. The CDR3 length is 17 residues. CDR3 sequence (DNA): TGTGCCAGCAGCTCACAAGGTTTGGGGACCCTATACAATGAGCAGTTCTTC. Its translation is CASSSQGLGTLYNEQFF.

In this sample, this clonotype turned up a few times. The chain couples TRBV7-9 to TRBJ2-3; TRBD1 matches at 8 bases. Germline CDR1 and CDR2: SEHNR and FQNEAQ (reference sequence). This CDR3 has 16 amino acids. V dropped 1 base and J dropped 2; count of bases not matched to a gene: 5. The CDR3 is CASSLGDRGSTDTQYF. The DNA of the CDR3 is TGTGCCAGCAGCTTAGGCGACAGGGGCTCCACAGATACGCAGTATTTT.

The chain links TRBV20-1 to TRBJ2-7; D is possibly TRBD2 (5 bases). V was pared by 0 bases and J by 3 bases, with 12 bases between. The CDR3 totals 14 residues. CDR1 and CDR2 (germline): DFQATT, SNEGSKA (reference sequence). The CDR3 loop reads CSARDASGYYEQYF. The CDR3 DNA follows: TGCAGTGCTAGAGATGCCAGCGGATACTACGAGCAGTACTTC.

This chain links TRBV27 with TRBJ1-4, with 7 positions matching TRBD1. With V trimmed by 3 bases and J by 6 bases, 1 base remained unmatched. Germline-derived CDR1 and CDR2 are MNHEY and SMNVEV (reference sequence). The CDR3 is 13 amino acids. The CDR3 nucleotides are TGTGCCAGCAGTTTCAGGGGGGATGAAAAACTGTTTTTT. Encoded protein: CASSFRGDEKLFF.

This clonotype was counted a few times. The V call is TRBV29-1, the J call TRBJ2-1; perhaps TRBD1 as D (6 bases). The CDR3 runs to 14 residues. Germline loops: CDR1 SQVTM, CDR2 ANQGSEA. Trimming cost V 4 bases and J 5 bases, with 15 bases left between them. The CDR3 loop reads CSVVKGQTNNEQFF. The CDR3 nucleotides read TGCAGCGTTGTAAAAGGACAGACTAACAATGAGCAGTTCTTC.

This clonotype showed up just a few times. The chain recombines TRBV29-1 with TRBJ2-7; tentatively, D is TRBD2 (6 bases). The germline V gene has CDR1 SQVTM and CDR2 ANQGSEA. This CDR3 contains 12 residues. Trimming pared 6 bases from V and 3 bases from J, leaving 12 bases between. The DNA of the CDR3 is TGCAGCGTCCGGGGGTGGGACTACGAGCAGTACTTC. Protein sequence: CSVRGWDYEQYF.

The sample holds a few counts of this clonotype. V usage is TRBV11-2 and J usage is TRBJ1-6; 7 bases map to TRBD1. The CDR3 sequence is 14 residues long. Germline V gene sequence: CDR1 SGHAT, CDR2 FQNNGV. The trim removed 9 bases at V and 7 bases at J, leaving 9 bases unmatched. CDR3: CASGLRGLNSPLHF. Here the CDR3 DNA reads TGTGCCAGTGGTTTGAGGGGGCTAAATTCACCCCTCCACTTT.

The chain couples TRBV5-1 to TRBJ2-7; D may be TRBD2 (5 bases). The CDR3 totals 13 residues. The ends were cut back, 4 bases at V and 5 bases at J, with 13 bases in the middle. Germline V gene lookup returns CDR1 SGHRS and CDR2 YFSETQ. CDR3 protein: CASSPPGVNEQYF. CDR3 nucleotides: TGCGCCAGCAGCCCCCCCGGGGTCAACGAGCAGTACTTC.

This clonotype was seen a few times. The rearrangement uses TRBV10-3 and TRBJ2-1; 12 bases align to TRBD2. Germline CDR1 reads ENHRY; CDR2 reads SYGVKD. This CDR3 is 14 amino acids long. The J segment lost 8 bases and the V segment lost 9 bases, leaving 8 bases of the junction unmatched. CDR3 bases: TGTGCCATTGCCTCTAGCGGGGGGGCCCATGAGCAGTTCTTC. It specifies CAIASSGGAHEQFF.

The J gene is TRBJ2-5, the V gene TRBV20-1, with a possible D match to TRBD1 (5 bases). Germline CDR1 DFQATT, CDR2 SNEGSKA (reference sequence). This CDR3 is built from 18 residues. V lost 4 bases and J lost 0, with 24 bases in between. The CDR3 DNA reads TGCAGTGCTACCCCTGGGTCTGGGGCTTCCCTTTACCAAGAGACCCAGTACTTC. Residues: CSATPGSGASLYQETQYF.

This clonotype came up a few times. The rearrangement links TRBV27 to TRBJ1-1; D gene unclear. V lost 4 bases and J lost 7, with 10 bases in between. The V gene's germline CDR1 is MNHEY and CDR2 SMNVEV (reference sequence). The CDR3 has 12 residues. The CDR3 DNA sequence: TGTGCCAGCAGTTCCCCAGGAGGTGAAGCTTTCTTT. Encoded protein: CASSSPGGEAFF.

This clonotype was detected only a few times. The chain has TRBV10-3 and TRBJ1-2, with a weak D call TRBD1 (5 bases). This CDR3 spans 14 amino acids. V dropped 0 bases and J dropped 8 bases, with 13 bases sitting between them. Germline lookup yields CDR1 ENHRY and CDR2 SYGVKD. This CDR3 reads CAISESTGVSGYTF. The CDR3 region has the DNA TGTGCCATCAGTGAGTCGACGGGGGTATCGGGCTACACCTTC.

This clonotype was found a few times. V gene TRBV20-1 combines with J gene TRBJ2-7; D is perhaps TRBD2 (6 bases). V dropped 0 bases and J dropped 3 bases, with 18 bases sitting between them. This CDR3 has 16 amino acids. Looked up from germline, CDR1 is DFQATT and CDR2 is SNEGSKA (reference sequence). The CDR3 DNA sequence: TGCAGTGCTAGAGAAGTTCAGGGTAGCGGAAACTACGAGCAGTACTTC. Encoded protein: CSAREVQGSGNYEQYF.

V gene TRBV11-2 combines with J gene TRBJ1-4; 7 bases line up with TRBD1. The CDR3 extends over 16 amino acids. After removal of 6 bases from V and 5 bases from J, the junction contained 12 bases not matched to a gene. Germline V gives CDR1 SGHAT, CDR2 FQNNGV. CDR3 loop: CASSLVRGQSNEKLFF. CDR3 bases: TGTGCCAGCAGTTTGGTCCGGGGACAGTCCAATGAAAAACTGTTTTTT.

This clonotype came up a few times. The chain recombines TRBV5-5 with TRBJ2-7; perhaps D is TRBD1 or TRBD2 (5 bases each). The V end was cut by 4 bases, the J end by 2 bases, with 13 bases between. The germline V gene encodes CDR1 SGHKS and CDR2 YYEKEE (reference sequence). The CDR3 covers 14 residues. CDR3 sequence: CASSVDGATYEQYF. The CDR3 bases are TGTGCCAGCAGCGTAGACGGGGCCACCTACGAGCAGTACTTC.

V is TRBV7-2 and J is TRBJ1-3; a weak D match, TRBD1 (5 bases). Germline values: CDR1 SGHTA, CDR2 FQGNSA. V was trimmed by 5 bases and J by 4 bases, leaving 12 bases between them. This CDR3 region has 14 residues. The CDR3 bases are TGTGCCAGCAGCCCTCGGACATCCGGAAACACCATATATTTT. It is translated as CASSPRTSGNTIYF. The full variable domain, its missing parts supplied by reference TRBV7-2 and TRBJ1-3, is GAGVSQSPSNKVTEKGKDVELRCDPISGHTALYWYRQSLGQGLEFLIYFQGNSAPDKSGLPSDRFSAERTGGSVSTLTIQRTQQEDSAVYLCASSPRTSGNTIYFGEGSWLTVV.

The rearrangement joins TRBV6-5 to TRBJ2-1, with D maybe TRBD1 (5 bases). V lost 1 base and J lost 3, with 7 bases in between. Germline loops: CDR1 MNHEY, CDR2 SVGAGI. There are 14 residues in the CDR3. CDR3 nucleotides: TGTGCCAGCAGTTACTTCGACAGCTACAATGAGCAGTTCTTC. Translation gives CASSYFDSYNEQFF.

V gene TRBV21-1 combines with J gene TRBJ2-7; TRBD1, as called in the table, went unchecked against the DNA. TRBV21-1 is a pseudogene. CDR3 length equals 12 residues. CDR3 sequence: CASSSPGHEQYF. The CDR3 DNA sequence: TGTGCCAGCAGCTCGCCGGGGCACGAGCAGTACTTC.

The CDR3: CASRQRGGGDEQFF. The CDR3 DNA reads TGTGCCAGCAGACAGCGGGGGGGCGGAGATGAGCAGTTCTTC. The chain carries TRBV28 and TRBJ2-1; 10 nucleotides match TRBD2. Germline CDR1 reads MDHEN; CDR2 reads SYDVKM. Unmatched junction bases numbered 7, after V lost 6 bases and J lost 8 bases. The CDR3 length is 14 residues.

The chain recombines TRBV12-3 or TRBV12-4 with TRBJ2-1; no reliable D call. The CDR3 has 14 amino acids. V was pared by 6 bases and J by 3 bases, with 12 bases between. The DNA for the CDR3 is TGTGCCAGCAGCCCCTTGCTAAACTACAATGAGCAGTTCTTC. Its protein product is CASSPLLNYNEQFF.

Of note for this clonotype: A read error may be the cause here, since a much bigger clone is one base away. This chain uses TRBV24-1 with TRBJ2-3, with 9 bases fitting TRBD2. The CDR3 loop spans 17 amino acids. Germline V gene data show CDR1 as KGHDR and CDR2 as SFDVKD. The CDR3 loop reads CCATDPNSGGDTDTQYF. The CDR3 bases are TGCTGTGCTACCGATCCAAATAGCGGGGGAGACACAGATACGCAGTATTTT.

The V and J genes are TRBV7-3 and TRBJ2-2; the D gene is possibly TRBD1 (6 bases). The CDR3 has 14 residues. Germline assignment: CDR1 SGHTA and CDR2 FQGTGA. Trimming removed 1 base at V and 7 bases at J, with 10 bases between. As DNA, the CDR3 is TGTGCCAGCAGCTTAAGGGGGCGCGGCGGGGAGCTGTTTTTT. Translation: CASSLRGRGGELFF.

The V gene is TRBV7-6, the J gene TRBJ2-2, with 10 bases matching TRBD2. Germline V lookup: CDR1 SGHVS, CDR2 FNYEAQ. The V and J ends lost 5 bases and 1 base, in that order; junction bases with no gene match: 4. The CDR3 runs 16 residues. Written as DNA, the CDR3 is TGTGCCAGCAGCGTTACTAGCGGGGAGAACACCGGGGAGCTGTTTTTT. Translating it yields CASSVTSGENTGELFF.